This TCR beta chain was captured by sequencing in a study of graft-versus-host responses after intestinal transplantation. In the study overall: Each of the recipients got a multivisceral, liver-intestinal, or isolated intestinal transplant. Anti-thymocyte globulin induction was given to all recipients, followed by tacrolimus and steroids for around three years.

Sequencing used immunoSEQ multiplex PCR; TCRdb keeps in-frame clones, though not all of them. The data hold about 92,000 clones, with about 93% observed a single time. Study-wide results and limits: In patients with graft-donor T cell macrochimerism, allograft graft-versus-host to host-versus-graft clonal ratios were high. Recipient marrow showed GvH clones, some seen first in ileum or blood.

Comment on this clone: Its antigen is not known.

CDR3 length: 13 amino acids. V shed 3 bases and J shed 8 bases, with 11 bases lying between them. Germline V CDR1 and CDR2: MDHEN, SYDVKM. The sample consisted of unstimulated CD8+ T cells sorted from spleen or lymph node cells, taken before intestinal transplant. The sequence derives from a human donor who received an intestinal transplant. The genes are TRBV28 and TRBJ2-1; possibly TRBD1 or TRBD2 for D (5 bases each). The CDR3 spells CASSFGTWDEQFF. Written as DNA, the CDR3 is TGTGCCAGCAGTTTTGGGACGTGGGATGAGCAGTTCTTC.